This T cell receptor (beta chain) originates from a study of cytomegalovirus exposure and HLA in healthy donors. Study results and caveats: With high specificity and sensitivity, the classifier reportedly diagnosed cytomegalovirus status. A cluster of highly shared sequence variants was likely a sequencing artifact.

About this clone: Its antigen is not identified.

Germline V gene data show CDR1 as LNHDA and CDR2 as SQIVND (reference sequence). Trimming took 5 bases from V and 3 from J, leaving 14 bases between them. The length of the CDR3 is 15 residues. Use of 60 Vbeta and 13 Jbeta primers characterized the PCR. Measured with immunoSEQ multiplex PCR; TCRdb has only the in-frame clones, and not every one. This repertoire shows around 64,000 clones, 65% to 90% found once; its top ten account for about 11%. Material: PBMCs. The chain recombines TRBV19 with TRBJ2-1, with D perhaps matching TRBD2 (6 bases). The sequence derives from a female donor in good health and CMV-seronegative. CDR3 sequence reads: CASSPRDWDYNEQFF. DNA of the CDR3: TGTGCCAGTAGTCCTCGGGACTGGGACTACAATGAGCAGTTCTTC.